This T cell receptor beta chain was sequenced in a study of T cell repertoires in cytomegalovirus infection. Study-level information: CMV epitopes used comprised recently identified HLA-C-restricted ones and well-studied HLA-B-restricted ones. Signatures in public TCR beta sequences pointed to both CMV infection and matching HLA type. Points from the study as a whole: Summed public TCR beta family frequency identified CMV carriers bearing the relevant HLA. Dominating the ex vivo response were HLA-C-restricted CMV-specific TCR beta clonotypes.

This CDR3 spans 16 amino acids. Trimming cost V 4 bases and J 0 bases; bases outside gene matches: 5. Germline-derived CDR1 and CDR2 are SGDLS and YYNGEE. This clonotype turned up a few times. The target antigen is unknown. TCRdb called the reads again in MiXCR, with one record for every CDR3 protein. This table holds around 770,000 distinct CDR3 sequences, almost 30% found once. The material was cultured CD8+ T cells from PBMCs, obtained from culture after CMV antigen stimulation. This receptor was obtained from a human donor in good health (CMV status not recorded). Some clones in this sample may be carry-over from other donors' samples. The rearrangement uses TRBV9 and TRBJ2-2; 8 bases agree with TRBD2. The CDR3 DNA is TGTGCCAGCAGCACCCTCGGGAGGGCGAACACCGGGGAGCTGTTTTTT. Amino acids: CASSTLGRANTGELFF.